Below, one T cell receptor (beta chain) is given with its context. This clone was detected a few times. Its antigen has not been determined. There are no base qualities to consult, and no much larger clone falls within one base. This sample was included in a study of T cells in tumors after PD-1 blockade (dated 2019 in TCRdb). For the study in its entirety: Patients with prior checkpoint blockade, systemic immunosuppressant use, or recent radiotherapy or other anti-cancer therapy within 4 weeks were excluded. To compare blood and tumor clonotypes, bulk TCR sequencing was performed on under 12 peripheral blood samples from about five patients. While on anti-PD-1 treatment, some of the patients also continued taking daily vismodegib 150 mg. Using site-matched tumors from BCC or SCC patients sampled before and after anti-PD-1 therapy, the study carried out paired single-cell RNA and TCR sequencing. An average of 113,528 TCR templates (range 24,679-257,772) and roughly 34,000 unique clonotypes was obtained for peripheral blood samples. RECIST version 1.1 was used to assess clinical response. Patients received pembrolizumab 200 mg every 3 weeks or cemiplimab 350 mg every 2 weeks. Paper-wide results and their limitations: Roughly two fifths of tumor TCR clonotypes were found in blood, and some novel exhausted tumor clones appeared in pre-treatment blood, suggesting peripheral recruitment. The source of novel T cell clones was not identified and could include lymphoid organs or rare unexpanded clones within the tumor or its periphery.

V is trimmed back by 6 bases and J by 1 base, and the junction contains 5 bases that no gene match accounts for. The CDR3, from cysteine to phenylalanine, totals 16 residues. Only CDR3 DNA is held: 48 bases, read in frame from base 1. Reading the germline V gene gives CDR1 SNHLY and CDR2 FYNNEI. The sample's time point label is to be understood as: before anti-PD-1 therapy. For bulk TCRbeta sequencing, genomic DNA was extracted from tumor biopsies or peripheral blood, and input amounts ranged from roughly 600 ng to 6,500 ng. Every patient had histologically proven advanced or metastatic basal or squamous cell carcinoma and was a poor candidate for surgical resection. The basal cell carcinoma cohort comprised ten to eleven patients, of whom roughly eight had bulk tumor TCR sequencing. Deep TCRbeta sequencing was performed with the immunoSEQ platform. The authors processed their data as follows. Only productive rearrangements were exported from the immunoSEQ Analyzer for downstream analysis. T cell phenotypes were assigned to bulk TCRbeta clonotypes by matching the clonotypes to single-cell RNA+TCR-seq clones with the same TCRbeta sequence. Clone enrichment in tumor was computed as tumor frequency divided by PBMC frequency from bulk TCR sequencing. TCRs were grouped by GLIPH into specificity groups, defined as clusters of distinct TCRs likely recognizing common antigens via shared CDR3 motifs. The table comes from immuneACCESS by way of TCRdb, which keeps in-frame sequences with V and J called. Part of the clones is missing from these tables; in studies checked, under half for an unresolved V gene and the rest for unknown reasons. V and J calls and clone size are those listed in that table; D and trimming were worked out from the DNA. The sample has roughly 50,000 clones on record, 79% of them singletons. Jointly, the top ten make up 16% of the sample.

The chain is made from TRBV2 and TRBJ2-1; TRBD2 lines up with 11 middle nucleotides. The input for sequencing was PBMCs, taken before anti-PD-1 treatment. The source of this sequence is a human donor with basal cell carcinoma. The CDR3 has the sequence CASSQLAGVSYNEQFF. The bases are TGTGCCAGCAGCCAACTAGCGGGAGTGTCCTACAATGAGCAGTTCTTC.